Below are 26 T cell receptor beta chains sequenced from a single sample in a study of post-analysis software for immune sequencing data. Study-wide results and caveats: The study found TRBV5-6, TRBV5-1 and TRBV20-1 among five or six TRBV segments more frequent in patients than controls.

Each TCR beta cDNA library carried unique molecular identifiers. From the PCR reads, TCRdb called clonotypes with MiXCR, one entry per CDR3 protein. The data hold approximately 660,000 distinct CDR3 sequences, with about 60% observed a single time. These receptors have no identified antigens. Sequenced sample: blood. These receptors were collected from a girl aged 2 to 9 with multiple sclerosis.

This clonotype is a singleton in its sample. The V gene is TRBV14, the J gene TRBJ2-1, with D perhaps matching TRBD1 (5 bases). The CDR3 totals 17 residues. CDR1 is SGHDN, CDR2 FVKESK, per germline. With 2 bases removed from V and 0 bases from J, the gap between germline ends came to 14 bases. CDR3 amino acids: CASSQSAREYSYNEQFF. The CDR3 DNA follows: TGTGCCAGCAGCCAATCTGCCAGGGAATACTCCTACAATGAGCAGTTCTTC.

The rearrangement uses TRBV29-1 and TRBJ2-1; 13 nucleotides line up with TRBD2. The V segment lost 6 bases and the J segment 5 bases; nucleotides outside the gene matches: 4. CDR3 size: 14 residues. In germline, CDR1 is SQVTM, CDR2 ANQGSEA. CDR3 protein: CSVAGLAGDNEQFF. The CDR3 nucleotides are TGCAGCGTCGCTGGACTAGCGGGAGACAATGAGCAGTTCTTC.

A remark on this clonotype: A junction boundary mismatches the germline segment, possibly from a read error. The rearrangement uses TRBV4-1 and TRBJ2-7; TRBD1 is a possible D gene (6 bases). CDR1 MGHRA and CDR2 YSYEKL come from the germline V gene. This CDR3 spans 17 amino acids. The CDR3 loop is CASSQEWVQGSSYEQCF. As DNA, the CDR3 is TGCGCCAGCAGCCAAGAATGGGTCCAGGGGAGCTCCTACGAGCAGTGCTTC.

The chain couples TRBV7-9 to TRBJ1-4; D is unclear. CDR1 and CDR2 (germline): SEHNR, FQNEAQ (reference sequence). The CDR3 spans 15 residues. Trimming took 5 bases from V and 7 from J, leaving 17 bases between them. In nucleotides, the CDR3 is TGTGCCAGCAGCCCGCTTAGTGGGTCAGCTGAAAAACTGTTTTTT. Protein sequence: CASSPLSGSAEKLFF. The whole variable domain, remainder taken from reference TRBV7-9 and TRBJ1-4, is DTGVSQNPRHKITKRGQNVTFRCDPISEHNRLYWYRQTLGQGPEFLTYFQNEAQLEKSRLLSDRFSAERPKGSFSTLEIQRTEQGDSAMYLCASSPLSGSAEKLFFGSGTQLSVL.

This chain links TRBV4-2 with TRBJ2-3; D gene ambiguous. The CDR3 loop spans 14 amino acids. Trimming cost V 0 bases and J 2 bases, with 6 bases left between them. Per the germline V gene, CDR1 is LGHNA and CDR2 is YNFKEQ. The CDR3, as DNA: TGTGCCAGCAGCCAAGAGAAGCTCACAGATACGCAGTATTTT. As protein: CASSQEKLTDTQYF.

This clonotype was observed a handful of times. CDR3 nucleotides: TGCGCCAGCAGCCAGGCCGAGGAGCCCTCCTACAATGAGCAGTTCTTC. This encodes CASSQAEEPSYNEQFF. The chain employs TRBV4-1 and TRBJ2-1; D gene ambiguous. The ends were cut back, 3 bases at V and 0 bases at J, with 12 bases in the middle. This CDR3 contains 16 residues. The germline CDR1 and CDR2 sequences are MGHRA and YSYEKL.

This clonotype has more than one count but fewer than ten. The genes are TRBV24-1 and TRBJ2-1; D possibly corresponds to TRBD1 (5 bases). Germline CDR1 and CDR2: KGHDR and SFDVKD. The CDR3 consists of 13 residues. V lost 4 bases to trimming and J lost 6 bases, with 9 bases between them. The CDR3 loop is CATSDFDSNEQFF. The CDR3 DNA reads TGTGCCACCAGTGACTTCGACAGCAATGAGCAGTTCTTC.

This clonotype was detected a few times. The gene calls are TRBV29-1 and TRBJ2-5; D possibly corresponds to TRBD1 (6 bases). There are 12 residues in the CDR3. Germline lookup yields CDR1 SQVTM and CDR2 ANQGSEA. V lost 7 bases, J lost 4 bases, and 13 bases lay in between. CDR3 amino acids: CSAQTGRETQYF. The CDR3 nucleotides are TGCAGCGCACAAACAGGGAGAGAGACCCAGTACTTC.

This chain connects TRBV25-1 to TRBJ2-6; D not resolved. The CDR3 length is 14 residues. V was shortened by 2 bases and J by 2 bases, with 4 bases between the two germline ends. Per the germline V gene, CDR1 is MGHDK and CDR2 is SYGVNS. The CDR3 spells CASSETTGANVLTF. The CDR3, as DNA: TGTGCCAGCAGTGAAACGACTGGGGCCAACGTCCTGACTTTC.

V usage is TRBV11-2 and J usage is TRBJ1-2; 7 bases map to TRBD1. The trim removed 5 bases at V and 4 bases at J, leaving 1 base unmatched. CDR1 SGHAT and CDR2 FQNNGV come from the germline V gene. The CDR3 is 12 amino acids. This CDR3 reads CASSPGGYGYTF. The CDR3 DNA reads as TGTGCCAGCAGCCCAGGGGGCTATGGCTACACCTTC. Complete variable domain (other parts from reference TRBV11-2 and TRBJ1-2): EAGVAQSPRYKIIEKRQSVAFWCNPISGHATLYWYQQILGQGPKLLIQFQNNGVVDDSQLPKDRFSAERLKGVDSTLKIQPAKLEDSAVYLCASSPGGYGYTFGSGTRLTVV.

The chain recombines TRBV6-2 or TRBV6-3 with TRBJ2-1, with TRBD2 as a possible D gene (6 bases). Deletions cut 4 bases from V and 15 bases from J, with 13 bases between. The CDR3 has 11 amino acids. Germline lookup yields CDR1 MNHEY and CDR2 SVGEGT. This CDR3 is CASSSAREAFF. CDR3 bases: TGTGCCAGCAGTTCGGCCAGGGAGGCGTTCTTC.

In its sample, this clonotype was seen a few times. The V and J genes are TRBV12-3 or TRBV12-4 and TRBJ1-4; tentatively, D is TRBD1 (6 bases). The length of the CDR3 is 16 residues. V dropped 6 bases and J dropped 0 bases, with 14 bases sitting between them. The CDR3 region is CASRKMGAATNEKLFF. DNA for the CDR3: TGTGCCAGCAGGAAGATGGGGGCCGCAACTAATGAAAAACTGTTTTTT.

J is TRBJ2-2 and V is TRBV7-2, with D uncertain. This CDR3 has 15 amino acids. With 5 bases removed from V and 1 base from J, the gap between germline ends came to 11 bases. The germline CDR1 and CDR2 sequences are SGHTA and FQGNSA. CDR3 in amino acids: CASSHGRLNTGELFF. The CDR3 DNA follows: TGTGCCAGCAGCCACGGACGGCTGAACACCGGGGAGCTGTTTTTT.

The rearrangement uses TRBV25-1 and TRBJ2-7; unclear D gene. This CDR3 has 12 amino acids. Germline assignment: CDR1 MGHDK and CDR2 SYGVNS. V dropped 3 bases and J dropped 2 bases, with 5 bases sitting between them. The CDR3 sequence is CASSDSPYEQYF. In DNA form, the CDR3 reads TGTGCCAGCAGTGACAGCCCCTACGAGCAGTACTTC.

The genes are TRBV11-2 and TRBJ2-3, with TRBD2 matching over 11 bases. Germline CDR1 is SGHAT and CDR2 is FQNNGV. CDR3 size: 22 residues. V gave up 5 bases and J gave up 0 bases; unmatched junction bases: 22. CDR3 bases: TGTGCCAGCAGCCTAACCGGCCCCTGGCCTAGCGGGGGGTCCGCTAGCACAGATACGCAGTATTTT. Its protein product is CASSLTGPWPSGGSASTDTQYF. Combining the CDR3 with reference TRBV11-2 and TRBJ2-3 gives the whole variable domain EAGVAQSPRYKIIEKRQSVAFWCNPISGHATLYWYQQILGQGPKLLIQFQNNGVVDDSQLPKDRFSAERLKGVDSTLKIQPAKLEDSAVYLCASSLTGPWPSGGSASTDTQYFGPGTRLTVL.

V is TRBV20-1 and J is TRBJ2-3; 8 positions match TRBD2. This CDR3 is 14 amino acids long. Trimming cost V 5 bases and J 2 bases; bases outside gene matches: 6. The germline V gene encodes CDR1 DFQATT and CDR2 SNEGSKA (reference sequence). Written as DNA, the CDR3 is TGCAGTGCTGATCTAGCGGGCGACACAGATACGCAGTATTTT. Translation: CSADLAGDTDTQYF.

V usage is TRBV27 and J usage is TRBJ2-1, with 10 positions matching TRBD2. CDR3 length: 15 amino acids. V was clipped by 3 bases and J by 8 bases; unmatched bases: 7. Germline CDR1 is MNHEY and CDR2 is SMNVEV (reference sequence). In DNA form, the CDR3 reads TGTGCCAGCAGTTTGCGACTAGCGGGTAGGGATGAGCAGTTCTTC. Its protein is CASSLRLAGRDEQFF.

The rearrangement uses TRBV20-1 and TRBJ2-5, with 11 bases lining up with TRBD2. CDR1 DFQATT and CDR2 SNEGSKA come from the germline V gene (reference sequence). The CDR3 is 15 amino acids. V was pared by 2 bases and J by 2 bases, with 4 bases of the junction left unmatched. CDR3 sequence: CSARTSGSRQETQYF. For the CDR3, the DNA is TGCAGTGCTAGAACTAGCGGGAGTAGGCAAGAGACCCAGTACTTC.

This rearrangement joins TRBV15 to TRBJ2-3; TRBD1 matches 7 bases. Germline V gene sequence: CDR1 LNHNV, CDR2 YYDKDF (reference sequence). The CDR3 length is 16 residues. V shed 5 bases, J shed 5 bases, and the junction held 13 bases outside the gene matches. The CDR3 region is CATSGGQSGGEDTQYF. In DNA, the CDR3 is TGTGCCACCAGCGGGGGACAGTCAGGTGGAGAAGATACGCAGTATTTT.

The CDR3 is CASSPHPGGGYTF. In nucleotides, the CDR3 is TGTGCCAGCAGCCCTCACCCCGGTGGTGGCTACACCTTC. The chain employs TRBV6-5 and TRBJ1-2; no reliable D call. From germline, CDR1 is MNHEY and CDR2 SVGAGI. This CDR3 is 13 amino acids long. Trimming cost V 6 bases and J 7 bases, with 15 bases left between them.

This clonotype was seen a handful of times. This chain joins TRBV18 and TRBJ2-1; 9 nucleotides align to TRBD1. The CDR3 extends over 17 amino acids. V lost 6 bases to trimming and J lost 0 bases; unmatched junction nucleotides: 9. Germline CDR1 KGHSH, CDR2 LQKENI. The DNA for the CDR3 is TGTGCCAGCTCGGGACAGGGCAGCGGAAGCTCCTACAATGAGCAGTTCTTC. This translates into CASSGQGSGSSYNEQFF.

The chain employs TRBV9 and TRBJ2-3; 14 bases are a match to TRBD2. There are 17 residues in the CDR3. Trimming cost V 7 bases and J 3 bases; bases outside gene matches: 10. CDR1 and CDR2 (germline): SGDLS, YYNGEE. The CDR3, as DNA: TGTGCCAGCGGCGCGGGACTAGCGGGAGATGGGACAGATACGCAGTATTTT. It yields the protein CASGAGLAGDGTDTQYF.

The V call is TRBV13, the J call TRBJ2-3; 9 bases are a match to TRBD2. Germline CDR1 PRHDT, CDR2 FYEKMQ (reference sequence). With 3 bases clipped from V and 4 bases from J, the junction kept 8 bases outside the gene matches. The length of the CDR3 is 16 residues. CDR3 sequence (DNA): TGTGCCAGCAGCTTCCAGCGGGAGGCCCAGGCAGATACGCAGTATTTT. Translation: CASSFQREAQADTQYF.

The V and J genes are TRBV5-1 and TRBJ2-7; D might be TRBD1 (6 bases). V was pared by 0 bases and J by 2 bases, with 15 bases between. This CDR3 is built from 16 residues. From germline, CDR1 is SGHRS and CDR2 YFSETQ. CDR3 protein: CASSLVPQGTTYEQYF. The CDR3 coding sequence is TGCGCCAGCAGCTTGGTTCCCCAGGGGACCACCTACGAGCAGTACTTC.

The chain links TRBV2 to TRBJ2-1, with 9 nucleotides matching TRBD2. Germline-derived CDR1 and CDR2 are SNHLY and FYNNEI. V gave up 6 bases and J gave up 5 bases; unmatched junction bases: 8. CDR3 length: 15 amino acids. This CDR3 reads CASRPGSGGHNEQFF. CDR3 nucleotide sequence: TGTGCCAGCAGGCCGGGAAGCGGGGGGCACAATGAGCAGTTCTTC.

This chain joins TRBV2 and TRBJ2-3; D unresolved. In germline, CDR1 is SNHLY, CDR2 FYNNEI. This CDR3 spans 15 amino acids. V lost 7 bases to trimming and J lost 0 bases, with 14 bases between them. The CDR3, as DNA: TGTGCCAGCATGACGCGATCCTTAAGCACAGATACGCAGTATTTT. This translates into CASMTRSLSTDTQYF.